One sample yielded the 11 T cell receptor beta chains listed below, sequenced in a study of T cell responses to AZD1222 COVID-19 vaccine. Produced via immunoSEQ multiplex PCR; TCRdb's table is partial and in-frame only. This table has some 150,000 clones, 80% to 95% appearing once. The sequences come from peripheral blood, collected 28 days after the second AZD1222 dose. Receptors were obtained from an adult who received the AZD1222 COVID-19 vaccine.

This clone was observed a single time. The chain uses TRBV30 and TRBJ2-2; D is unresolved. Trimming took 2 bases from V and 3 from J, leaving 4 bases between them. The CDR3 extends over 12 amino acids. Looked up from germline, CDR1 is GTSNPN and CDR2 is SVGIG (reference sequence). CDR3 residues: CAWSLYTGELFF. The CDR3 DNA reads TGTGCCTGGAGTCTTTACACCGGGGAGCTGTTTTTT.

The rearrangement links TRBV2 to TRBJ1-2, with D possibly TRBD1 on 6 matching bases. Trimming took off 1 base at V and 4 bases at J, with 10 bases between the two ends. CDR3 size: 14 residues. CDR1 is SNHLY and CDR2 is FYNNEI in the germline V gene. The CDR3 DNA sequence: TGTGCCAGCAGTGAAGACAGGGCGGCCTATGGCTACACCTTC. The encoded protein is CASSEDRAAYGYTF.

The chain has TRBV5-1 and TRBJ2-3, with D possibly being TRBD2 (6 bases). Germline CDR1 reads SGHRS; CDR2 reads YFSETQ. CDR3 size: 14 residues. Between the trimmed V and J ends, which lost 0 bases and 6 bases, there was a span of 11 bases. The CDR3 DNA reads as TGCGCCAGCAGCTTGGCTTCCCGGGGGGATACGCAGTATTTT. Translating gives CASSLASRGDTQYF. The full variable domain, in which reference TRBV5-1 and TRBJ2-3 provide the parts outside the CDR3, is KAGVTQTPRYLIKTRGQQVTLSCSPISGHRSVSWYQQTPGQGLQFLFEYFSETQRNKGNFPGRFSGRQFSNSRSEMNVSTLELGDSALYLCASSLASRGDTQYFGPGTRLTVL.

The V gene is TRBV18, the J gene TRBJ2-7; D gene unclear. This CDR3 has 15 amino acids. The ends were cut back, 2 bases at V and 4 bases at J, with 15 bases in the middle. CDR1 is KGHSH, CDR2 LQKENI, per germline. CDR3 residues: CASSPAGFFLYEQYF. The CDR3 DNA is TGTGCCAGCTCACCAGCCGGGTTCTTCCTGTACGAGCAGTACTTC.

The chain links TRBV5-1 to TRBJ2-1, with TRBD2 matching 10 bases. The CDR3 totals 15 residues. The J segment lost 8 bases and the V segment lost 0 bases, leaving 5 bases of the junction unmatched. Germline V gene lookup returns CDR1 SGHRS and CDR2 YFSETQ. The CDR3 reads CASSLVASGSDEQFF. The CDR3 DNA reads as TGCGCCAGCAGCTTGGTGGCTAGCGGGAGCGATGAGCAGTTCTTC.

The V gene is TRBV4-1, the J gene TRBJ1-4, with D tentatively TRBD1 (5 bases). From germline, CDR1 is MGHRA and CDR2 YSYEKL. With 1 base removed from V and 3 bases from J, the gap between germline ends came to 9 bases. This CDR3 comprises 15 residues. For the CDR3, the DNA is TGCGCCAGCAGCCAAGGGGGCGTCTCTAATGAAAAACTGTTTTTT. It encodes CASSQGGVSNEKLFF.

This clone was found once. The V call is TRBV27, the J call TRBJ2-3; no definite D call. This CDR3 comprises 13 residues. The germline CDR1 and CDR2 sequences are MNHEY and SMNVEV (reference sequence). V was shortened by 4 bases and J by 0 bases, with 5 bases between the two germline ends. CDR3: CASSSTSTDTQYF. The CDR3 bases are TGTGCCAGCAGTTCGACTAGCACAGATACGCAGTATTTT.

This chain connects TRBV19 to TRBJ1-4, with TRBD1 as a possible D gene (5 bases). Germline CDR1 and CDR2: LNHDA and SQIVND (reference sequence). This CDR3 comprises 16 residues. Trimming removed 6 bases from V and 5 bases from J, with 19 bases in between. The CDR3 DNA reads TGTGCCAGTAGCGATTTTCTGACGACAGCAAATGAAAAACTGTTTTTT. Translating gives CASSDFLTTANEKLFF.

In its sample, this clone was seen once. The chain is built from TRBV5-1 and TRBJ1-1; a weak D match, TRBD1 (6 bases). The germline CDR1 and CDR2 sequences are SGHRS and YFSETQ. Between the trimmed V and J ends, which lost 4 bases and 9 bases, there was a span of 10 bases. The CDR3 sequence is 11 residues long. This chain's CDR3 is CASSQDSKAFF. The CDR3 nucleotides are TGCGCCAGCAGCCAGGACAGTAAAGCTTTCTTT.

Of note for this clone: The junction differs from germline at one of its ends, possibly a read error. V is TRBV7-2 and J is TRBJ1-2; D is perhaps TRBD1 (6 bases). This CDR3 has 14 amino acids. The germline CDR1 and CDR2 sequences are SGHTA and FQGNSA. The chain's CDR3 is CASSLETGRTKHSF. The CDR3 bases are TGTGCCAGCAGCTTAGAAACAGGGAGGACCAAGCACAGCTTC.

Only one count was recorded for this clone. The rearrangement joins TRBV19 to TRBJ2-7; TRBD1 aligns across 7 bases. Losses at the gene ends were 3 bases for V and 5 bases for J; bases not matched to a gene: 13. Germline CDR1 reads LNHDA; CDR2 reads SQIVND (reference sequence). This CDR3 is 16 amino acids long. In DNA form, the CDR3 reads TGTGCCAGTAGTATGCGATACCCGACAGGGATCCACGAGCAGTACTTC. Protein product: CASSMRYPTGIHEQYF.